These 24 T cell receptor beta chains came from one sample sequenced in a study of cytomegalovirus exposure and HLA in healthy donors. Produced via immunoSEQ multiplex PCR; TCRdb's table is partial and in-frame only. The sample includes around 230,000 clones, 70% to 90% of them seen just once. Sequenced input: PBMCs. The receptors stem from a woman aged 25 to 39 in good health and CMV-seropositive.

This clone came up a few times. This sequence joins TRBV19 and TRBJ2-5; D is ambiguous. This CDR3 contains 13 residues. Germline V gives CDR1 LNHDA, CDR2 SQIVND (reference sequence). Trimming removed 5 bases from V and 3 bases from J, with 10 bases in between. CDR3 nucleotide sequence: TGTGCCAGTAGTCGGCAGGCCGAAGAGACCCAGTACTTC. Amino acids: CASSRQAEETQYF.

The CDR3 DNA sequence: TGTGCCAGCAGCCTCTCCGGGACAGACTATGGCTACACCTTC. It specifies CASSLSGTDYGYTF. The V and J genes are TRBV11-2 and TRBJ1-2; TRBD1 matches at 7 bases. J gave up 3 bases and V 5 bases, and 6 bases lay outside the gene matches. Germline V gene data show CDR1 as SGHAT and CDR2 as FQNNGV. The CDR3 sequence is 14 residues long.

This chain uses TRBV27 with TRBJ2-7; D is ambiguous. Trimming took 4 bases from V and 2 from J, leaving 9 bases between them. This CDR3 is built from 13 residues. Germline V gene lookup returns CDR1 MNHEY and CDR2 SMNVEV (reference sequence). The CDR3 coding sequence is TGTGCCAGCAGTTACGCGTACCCCTACGAGCAGTACTTC. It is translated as CASSYAYPYEQYF.

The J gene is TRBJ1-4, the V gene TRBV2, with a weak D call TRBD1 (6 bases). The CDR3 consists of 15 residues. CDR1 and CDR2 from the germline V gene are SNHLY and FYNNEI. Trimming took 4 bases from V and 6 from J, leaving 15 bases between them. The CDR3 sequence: CASSAGAGVYEKLFF. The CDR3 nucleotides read TGTGCCAGCAGTGCCGGGGCAGGGGTTTATGAAAAACTGTTTTTT.

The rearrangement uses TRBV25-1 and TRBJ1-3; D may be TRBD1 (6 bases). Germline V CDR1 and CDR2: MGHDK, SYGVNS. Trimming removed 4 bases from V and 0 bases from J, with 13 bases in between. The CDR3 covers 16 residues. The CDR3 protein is CASSAITGISGNTIYF. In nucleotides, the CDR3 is TGTGCCAGCAGTGCGATAACAGGGATCTCTGGAAACACCATATATTTT.

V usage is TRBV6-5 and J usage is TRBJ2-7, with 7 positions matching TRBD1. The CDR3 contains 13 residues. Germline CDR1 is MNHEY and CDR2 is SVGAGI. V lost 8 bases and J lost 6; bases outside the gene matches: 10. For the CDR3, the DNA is TGTGCCAGCCGTCGACAGGGAAAGGGCGAGCAGTACTTC. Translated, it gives CASRRQGKGEQYF.

CDR3 sequence reads: CASSFQGAYEQYF. CDR3 nucleotides: TGTGCCAGCAGCTTTCAGGGGGCCTACGAGCAGTACTTC. The chain carries TRBV7-9 and TRBJ2-7, with TRBD1 matching 7 bases. V was clipped by 3 bases and J by 2 bases; unmatched bases: 1. The CDR3 runs 13 residues. In germline, CDR1 is SEHNR, CDR2 FQNEAQ (reference sequence).

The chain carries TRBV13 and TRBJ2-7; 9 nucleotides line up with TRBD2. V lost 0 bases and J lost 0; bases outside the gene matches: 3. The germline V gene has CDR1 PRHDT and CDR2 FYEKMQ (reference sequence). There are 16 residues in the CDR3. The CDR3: CASSLGGLAYSYEQYF. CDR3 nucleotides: TGTGCCAGCAGCTTAGGAGGACTAGCGTACTCCTACGAGCAGTACTTC.

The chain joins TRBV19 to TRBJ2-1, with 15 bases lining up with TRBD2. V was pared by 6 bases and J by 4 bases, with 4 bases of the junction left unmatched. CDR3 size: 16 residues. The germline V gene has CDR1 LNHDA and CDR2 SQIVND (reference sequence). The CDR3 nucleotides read TGTGCCAGTAGCGACGGGACTAGCGGGAGGTACAATGAGCAGTTCTTC. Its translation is CASSDGTSGRYNEQFF.

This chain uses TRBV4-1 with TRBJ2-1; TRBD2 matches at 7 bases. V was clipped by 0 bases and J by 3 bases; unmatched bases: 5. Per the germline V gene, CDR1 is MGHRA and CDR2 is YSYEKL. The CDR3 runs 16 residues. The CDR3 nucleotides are TGCGCCAGCAGCCAAGATGGGCCTAGCGGCTACAATGAGCAGTTCTTC. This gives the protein CASSQDGPSGYNEQFF.

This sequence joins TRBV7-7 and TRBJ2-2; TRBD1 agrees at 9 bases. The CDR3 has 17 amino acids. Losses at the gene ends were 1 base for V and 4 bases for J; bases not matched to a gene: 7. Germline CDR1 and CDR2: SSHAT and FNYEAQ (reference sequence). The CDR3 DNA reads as TGTGCCAGCAGCTTAGAGGCACAGGGGGCCGGCACCGGGGAGCTGTTTTTT. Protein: CASSLEAQGAGTGELFF.

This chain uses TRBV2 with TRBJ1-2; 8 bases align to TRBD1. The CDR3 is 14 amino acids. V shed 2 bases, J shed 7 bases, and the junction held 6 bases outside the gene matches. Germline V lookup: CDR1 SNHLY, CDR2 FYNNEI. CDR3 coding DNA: TGTGCCAGCAGTGAATCCCCAGGGGGCCGTGGCTACACCTTC. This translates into CASSESPGGRGYTF.

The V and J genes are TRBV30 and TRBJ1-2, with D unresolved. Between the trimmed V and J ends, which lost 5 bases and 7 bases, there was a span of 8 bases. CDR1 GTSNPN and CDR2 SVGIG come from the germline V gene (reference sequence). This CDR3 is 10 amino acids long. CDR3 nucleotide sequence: TGTGCCTGGGAGAGGGTTGGCTACACCTTC. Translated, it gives CAWERVGYTF.

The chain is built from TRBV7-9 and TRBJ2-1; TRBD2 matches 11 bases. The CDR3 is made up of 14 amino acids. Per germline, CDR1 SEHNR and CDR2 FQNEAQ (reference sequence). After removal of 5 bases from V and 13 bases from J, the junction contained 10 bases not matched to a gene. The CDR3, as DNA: TGTGCCAGCAGCGCCCCCGGGACTAGCGGTAACCAGTTCTTC. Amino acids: CASSAPGTSGNQFF.

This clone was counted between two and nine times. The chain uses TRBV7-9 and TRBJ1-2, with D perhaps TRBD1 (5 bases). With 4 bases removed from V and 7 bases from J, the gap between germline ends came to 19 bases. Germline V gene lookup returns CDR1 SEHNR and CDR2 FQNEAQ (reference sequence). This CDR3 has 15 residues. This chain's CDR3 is CASSSDSQGPSGYTF. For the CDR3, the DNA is TGTGCCAGCAGCTCCGATAGTCAGGGTCCGAGTGGCTACACCTTC. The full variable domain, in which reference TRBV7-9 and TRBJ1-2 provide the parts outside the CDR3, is DTGVSQNPRHKITKRGQNVTFRCDPISEHNRLYWYRQTLGQGPEFLTYFQNEAQLEKSRLLSDRFSAERPKGSFSTLEIQRTEQGDSAMYLCASSSDSQGPSGYTFGSGTRLTVV.

CDR3 sequence (DNA): TGTGCCAGCAGCCGGCCGGGACTAGCGGAGACCCAGTACTTC. Translating gives CASSRPGLAETQYF. The rearrangement joins TRBV7-9 to TRBJ2-5, with TRBD2 matching 10 bases. The V gene's germline CDR1 is SEHNR and CDR2 FQNEAQ (reference sequence). After removal of 5 bases from V and 5 bases from J, the junction contained 5 bases not matched to a gene. This CDR3 is built from 14 residues.

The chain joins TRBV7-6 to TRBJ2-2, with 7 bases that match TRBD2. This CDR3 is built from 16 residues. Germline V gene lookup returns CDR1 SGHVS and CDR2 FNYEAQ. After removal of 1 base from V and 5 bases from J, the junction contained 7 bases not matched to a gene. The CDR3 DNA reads TGTGCCAGCAGCTTAGTGGCTAGCGGAGATACCGGGGAGCTGTTTTTT. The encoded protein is CASSLVASGDTGELFF.

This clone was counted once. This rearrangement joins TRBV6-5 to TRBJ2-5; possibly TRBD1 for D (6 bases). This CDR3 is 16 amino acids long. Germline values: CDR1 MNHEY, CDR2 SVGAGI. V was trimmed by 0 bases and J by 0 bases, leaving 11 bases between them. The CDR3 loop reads CASSYSARGYQETQYF. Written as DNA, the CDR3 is TGTGCCAGCAGTTACTCTGCCAGGGGATACCAAGAGACCCAGTACTTC.

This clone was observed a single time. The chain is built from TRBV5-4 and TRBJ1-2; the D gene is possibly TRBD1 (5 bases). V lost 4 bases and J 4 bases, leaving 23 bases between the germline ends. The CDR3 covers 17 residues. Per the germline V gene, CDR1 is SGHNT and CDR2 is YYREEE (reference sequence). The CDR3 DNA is TGTGCCAGCAGCACCCTAAACGGGGGAGAGGTCCGCTATGGCTACACCTTC. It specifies CASSTLNGGEVRYGYTF.

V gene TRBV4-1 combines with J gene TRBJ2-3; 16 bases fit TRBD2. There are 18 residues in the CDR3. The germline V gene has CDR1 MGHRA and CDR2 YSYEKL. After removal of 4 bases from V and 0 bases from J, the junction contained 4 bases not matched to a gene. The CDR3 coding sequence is TGCGCCAGCAGCCCGGGACTAGCGGGAGGGCGAAGCACAGATACGCAGTATTTT. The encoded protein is CASSPGLAGGRSTDTQYF.

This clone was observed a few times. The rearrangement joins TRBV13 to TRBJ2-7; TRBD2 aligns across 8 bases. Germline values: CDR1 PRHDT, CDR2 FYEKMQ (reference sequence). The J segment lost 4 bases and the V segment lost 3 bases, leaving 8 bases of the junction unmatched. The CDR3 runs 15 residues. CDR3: CASSFRSGSRYEQYF. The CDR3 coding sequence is TGTGCCAGCAGCTTCCGAAGCGGGAGTCGGTACGAGCAGTACTTC.

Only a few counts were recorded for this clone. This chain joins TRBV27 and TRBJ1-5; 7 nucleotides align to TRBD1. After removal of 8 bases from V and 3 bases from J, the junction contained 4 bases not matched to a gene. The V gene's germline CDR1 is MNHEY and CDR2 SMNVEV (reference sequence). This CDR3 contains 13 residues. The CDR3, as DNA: TGTGCCAGCGGGACAGACTACAATCAGCCCCAGCATTTT. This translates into CASGTDYNQPQHF.

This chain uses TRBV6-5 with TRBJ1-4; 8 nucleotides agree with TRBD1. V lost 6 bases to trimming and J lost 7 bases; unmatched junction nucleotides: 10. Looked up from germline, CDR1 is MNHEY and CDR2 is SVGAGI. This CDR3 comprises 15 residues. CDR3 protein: CASRLTGDGGEKLFF. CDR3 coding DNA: TGTGCCAGCAGACTGACAGGGGATGGTGGTGAAAAACTGTTTTTT.

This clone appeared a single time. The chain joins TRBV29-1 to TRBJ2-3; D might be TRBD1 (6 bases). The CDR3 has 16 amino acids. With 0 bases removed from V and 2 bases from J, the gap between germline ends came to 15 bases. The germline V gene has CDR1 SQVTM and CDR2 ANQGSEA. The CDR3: CSVEDGQGLYTDTQYF. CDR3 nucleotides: TGCAGCGTTGAAGACGGGCAGGGGCTATACACAGATACGCAGTATTTT.